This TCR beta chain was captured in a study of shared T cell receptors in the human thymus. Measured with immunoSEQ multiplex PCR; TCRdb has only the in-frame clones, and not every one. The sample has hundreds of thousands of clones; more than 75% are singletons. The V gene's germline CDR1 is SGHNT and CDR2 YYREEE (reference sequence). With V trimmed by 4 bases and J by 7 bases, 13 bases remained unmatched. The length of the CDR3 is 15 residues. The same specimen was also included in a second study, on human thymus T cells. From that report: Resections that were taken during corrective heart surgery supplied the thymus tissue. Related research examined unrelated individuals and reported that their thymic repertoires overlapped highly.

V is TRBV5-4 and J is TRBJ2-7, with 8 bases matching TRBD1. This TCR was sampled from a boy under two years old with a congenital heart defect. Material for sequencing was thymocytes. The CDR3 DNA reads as TGTGCCAGCAGCCCTTTCGAAGGACAGGGATATGAGCAGTACTTC. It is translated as CASSPFEGQGYEQYF.